This T cell receptor (beta chain) stems from a study of identical twins. The germline V gene has CDR1 MNHEY and CDR2 SVGEGT. The germline V and J ends were trimmed by 4 bases and 10 bases, with 13 bases remaining between them. This CDR3 spans 12 amino acids. This clonotype appeared a few times. TCRdb ran MiXCR on the 5' RACE reads and lists one entry per CDR3 protein. The sample yields about 520,000 distinct CDR3 sequences, 20% to 25% seen once. These data were also reused for a study on T cells expressing NK-cell markers. As that study records: Among the experiments, several used an anti-gamma-delta TCR antibody to restrict sorting to alpha-beta TCR T cells. HCMV specificity was not established for the expanded NKG2C+ T cell clones.

The chain employs TRBV6-2 or TRBV6-3 and TRBJ1-1; D is undetermined. Source material: CD4+ T cells sorted from blood. This TCR came from a woman aged 18-35 years in good health. This chain's CDR3 is CASSSVSPTAFF. CDR3 DNA: TGTGCCAGCAGTTCGGTAAGCCCCACAGCTTTCTTT.